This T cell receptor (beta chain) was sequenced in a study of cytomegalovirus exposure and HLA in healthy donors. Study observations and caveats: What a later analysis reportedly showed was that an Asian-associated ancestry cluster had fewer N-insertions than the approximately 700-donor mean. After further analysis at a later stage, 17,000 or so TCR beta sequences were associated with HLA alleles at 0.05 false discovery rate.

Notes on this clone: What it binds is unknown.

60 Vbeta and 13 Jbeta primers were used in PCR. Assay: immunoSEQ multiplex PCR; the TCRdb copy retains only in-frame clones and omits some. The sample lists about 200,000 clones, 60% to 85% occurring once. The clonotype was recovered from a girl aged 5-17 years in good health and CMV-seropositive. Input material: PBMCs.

CDR3 sequence reads: CACKRRGTEAFF. The CDR3 coding sequence is TGTGCCTGCAAAAGGAGGGGAACAGAAGCTTTCTTT. The V gene is TRBV30, the J gene TRBJ1-1, with D perhaps TRBD1 (5 bases). The germline V gene encodes CDR1 GTSNPN and CDR2 SVGIG (reference sequence). There are 12 residues in the CDR3. V dropped 6 bases and J dropped 8 bases, with 16 bases sitting between them.